This is a list of T cell receptor beta chains from one sample in a study of blood T cell repertoires in COVID-19. Here immunoSEQ multiplex PCR was the method, and the copy in TCRdb shows in-frame clones only, minus some. Counted here are about 69,000 clones, approximately 80% occurring once; the ten biggest clones make up roughly a tenth. Sequencing was performed on peripheral blood. The receptors stem from a woman at least 80 years old with acute or convalescent COVID-19. CDR3s include the opening cysteine and the closing phenylalanine or tryptophan. D genes are given only for firm matches. A row's size may be missing; if present it is once, few, many or a size class.

j_call,v_call,d_call,cdr3_length,clone_size,cdr3_nt,cdr3_aa
TRBJ2-1,TRBV11-3,TRBD2,14,NA,TGTGCCAGCAGCTTAGTGGGGGGGTACAATGAGCAGTTCTTC,CASSLVGGYNEQFF
TRBJ1-6,TRBV18,NA,14,NA,TGTGCCAGCTCACCAACCGCACAGAATTCACCCCTCCACTTT,CASSPTAQNSPLHF
TRBJ2-5,TRBV30,NA,15,NA,TGTGCCTGGAGTGTACGCTGGGGGGTAGGGGAGACCCAGTACTTC,CAWSVRWGVGETQYF
TRBJ2-2,TRBV4-2,TRBD2,16,few,TGTGCCAGCAGCCCCGGGGCGGGGGGGAGTACCGGGGAGCTGTTTTTT,CASSPGAGGSTGELFF
TRBJ2-5,TRBV10-2,NA,16,few,TGCGCCAGCAGTGAGTCCAGGCGGGGCCCCCAAGAGACCCAGTACTTC,CASSESRRGPQETQYF
TRBJ2-7,TRBV6-5,NA,14,NA,TGTGCCAGCAGGATCGGGGGAAACTCCTACGAGCAGTACTTC,CASRIGGNSYEQYF
TRBJ2-5,TRBV11-3,NA,13,NA,TGTGCCAGCAGCTTATGGGGGGAAGAGACCCAGTACTTC,CASSLWGEETQYF
TRBJ2-2,TRBV10-2,TRBD2,17,NA,TGCGCCAGCAGCTTAGCGGGGGGGCCAGCGAACACCGGGGAGCTGTTTTTT,CASSLAGGPANTGELFF
TRBJ1-1,TRBV2,NA,14,NA,TGTGCCAGCAGTGAGTTTCAGGTGGATACTGAAGCTTTCTTT,CASSEFQVDTEAFF
TRBJ2-7,TRBV6-5,TRBD1,13,NA,TGTGCCAGCAGTAGGGACAGGGAGTACGAGCAGTACTTC,CASSRDREYEQYF
TRBJ2-1,TRBV19,NA,17,NA,TGTGCCAGTAGTATGAGTCCGGACTTTTATGCCTACAATGAGCAGTTCTTC,CASSMSPDFYAYNEQFF
TRBJ2-3,TRBV4-2,TRBD2,18,few,TGTGCCAGCAGCCAAGACCCCGCCGGGGGGGGTCGCACAGATACGCAGTATTTT,CASSQDPAGGGRTDTQYF
TRBJ2-1,TRBV5-1,TRBD1,18,NA,TGCGCCAGCAGAACGGGGGAGCCCCGACAGGGGTCGCTGAATGAGCAGTTCTTC,CASRTGEPRQGSLNEQFF
TRBJ1-1,TRBV18,TRBD1,16,NA,TGTGCCAGCTCACCATTTTTACAGGGGGCAGTTACTGAAGCTTTCTTT,CASSPFLQGAVTEAFF
TRBJ1-2,TRBV10-3,TRBD1,14,once,TGTGCCATCAGTGAGATGACAGGGTGGGCAGGCTACACCTTC,CAISEMTGWAGYTF
TRBJ2-1,TRBV7-3,TRBD1,15,once,TGTGCCAGCACTCAACCCGGACAGGGGACTAATGAGCAGTTCTTC,CASTQPGQGTNEQFF
TRBJ1-1,TRBV9,NA,14,once,TGTGCCAGCAGCTCAGAGACCCCAGGGACTGAAGCTTTCTTT,CASSSETPGTEAFF
TRBJ2-7,TRBV5-1,NA,12,NA,TGCGCCAGCAGCTTGGTATCCTACGAGCAGTACTTC,CASSLVSYEQYF
TRBJ1-4,TRBV5-8,NA,13,NA,TGTGCCAGCAGCTTCCGGGCTAATGAAAAACTGTTTTTT,CASSFRANEKLFF
TRBJ1-1,TRBV12-2,NA,15,NA,TGTGCAAGTCGCTTAAGAGACCGCGGCCGATCTGAAGCTTTCTTT,CASRLRDRGRSEAFF
TRBJ2-1,TRBV2,TRBD2,14,NA,TGTGCCAGCAGGTCGGGACTAGGCTACAATGAGCAGTTCTTC,CASRSGLGYNEQFF
TRBJ2-7,TRBV19,NA,14,NA,TGTGCCAGTAGTATCGGTGGTGAACCCTACGAGCAGTACTTC,CASSIGGEPYEQYF
TRBJ1-1,TRBV14,NA,13,NA,TGTGCCAGCAGCCCCGCAGGTGGCACTGAAGCTTTCTTT,CASSPAGGTEAFF
TRBJ2-2,TRBV27,TRBD1,15,once,TGTGCCAGCAGAGGGACAGGGGCTTTCACCGGGGAGCTGTTTTTT,CASRGTGAFTGELFF
TRBJ1-5,TRBV6-5,NA,14,NA,TGTGCCAGCAGACGGGGCGCAGGGGCTCAGCCCCAGCATTTT,CASRRGAGAQPQHF
TRBJ2-5,TRBV7-8,TRBD1,13,few,TGTGCCAGCAGCGCTGGGACAGGGGGGACCCAGTACTTC,CASSAGTGGTQYF
TRBJ1-3,TRBV7-9,TRBD1,18,NA,TGTGCCAGCAGCTTAGCGGACGGGACAGCCTCCTCTGGAAACACCATATATTTT,CASSLADGTASSGNTIYF
TRBJ2-7,TRBV7-9,NA,13,once,TGTGCCAGCAGCTTATTTCTAGGGAGGGAGCAGTACTTC,CASSLFLGREQYF
TRBJ1-2,TRBV19,TRBD1,14,NA,TGTGCCAGTAGTTGGGACAGGGGCACAAATGGCTACACCTTC,CASSWDRGTNGYTF
TRBJ2-3,TRBV6-5,TRBD2,14,NA,TGTGCCAGCAGTTCGGGACTAGCAACAGATACGCAGTATTTT,CASSSGLATDTQYF
TRBJ1-2,TRBV11-2,TRBD1,16,NA,TGTGCCAGCAGGGAGGGGACAGACATTCCTAACTATGGCTACACCTTC,CASREGTDIPNYGYTF
TRBJ1-1,TRBV29-1,NA,12,few,TGCAGCGTAACAGTCATGAACACTGAAGCTTTCTTT,CSVTVMNTEAFF
TRBJ2-2,TRBV2,NA,14,NA,TGTGCCAGCACCCCAAGGGGGAACACCGGGGAGCTGTTTTTT,CASTPRGNTGELFF
TRBJ2-7,TRBV5-5,NA,13,NA,TGTGCCAGCAGCTTGCAGGGTGACTACGAGCAGTACTTC,CASSLQGDYEQYF
TRBJ2-7,TRBV5-8,TRBD1,12,NA,TGTGCCAGCAGCTACCGGGACAGCAGTCTTCTCTTC,CASSYRDSSLLF
TRBJ2-1,TRBV5-8,NA,17,once,TGTGCCAGCAGCTCCCGATTGGGCGGGGGCCCTTACAATGAGCAGTTCTTC,CASSSRLGGGPYNEQFF
TRBJ2-7,TRBV11-2,NA,13,NA,TGTGCCAGCAGCTTACCTGACATCTACGAGCAGTACTTC,CASSLPDIYEQYF
TRBJ2-1,TRBV5-4,NA,13,NA,TGTGCCAGCAGCACCACTAGCCTTAATGAGCAGTTCTTC,CASSTTSLNEQFF
TRBJ1-4,TRBV6-5,TRBD1,14,NA,TGTGCCAGCAGGACCCGGGACAGGAATGAAAAACTGTTTTTT,CASRTRDRNEKLFF
TRBJ1-2,TRBV6-4,TRBD1,15,NA,TGTGCCAGCAGTGCCTGGACAGGGGGCTTTTCTGGCTACACCTTC,CASSAWTGGFSGYTF